This TCR beta chain was retrieved from a study of kidney transplant recipient with SARS-CoV-2 infection (dated by TCRdb to the early 2020s). Sample time point, as interpreted from the label and publication: pre-pandemic baseline sample and day 111 after first positive SARS-CoV-2 test. Many counts were recorded for this clonotype. What antigen it recognizes has not been identified. Base-call qualities are not available, and no considerably larger clone is one nucleotide away. The instrument given in TCRdb is Illumina MiSeq. Profiling of the peripheral T cell repertoire targeted human TCRbeta genes. As for the original processing: Beta-binomial modelling was applied to test for differential clonotype abundance so that variability over time was accounted for. Expanded clonotypes were checked against the ImmuneCODE reference database of SARS-CoV-2-associated TCRs and mapped to regions of the viral genome. Additional repertoire analyses examined TRBV gene usage, CDR3 length, CDR3 amino acid overlap between time points, distributions of clonotype abundance, and Jaccard similarity. The public reads were reanalyzed by TCRdb: fastp trimming at Q25, MiXCR alignment, in-frame beta chains only. CDR3 protein duplicates are merged, each entry listing the most common genes and DNA. What appears here as the V and J calls and clone size reflects TCRdb's work, not the paper's. Recorded for this sample are 250,000 or so distinct CDR3 sequences; around 30% of them occurred a single time. The ten largest make up around 6.8% of the sample.

The germline V gene (reference sequence) gives CDR1 as LNHDA and CDR2 as SQIVND. Reading from cysteine to phenylalanine, the CDR3 counts 17 amino acids. Only CDR3 DNA remains: 51 bases, in frame from the first base. V ends up 5 bases short and J 4 bases short, with an unmatched junction base count of 11. The sequence derives from a young adult male patient who had COVID-19 and was a kidney transplant recipient. After a transplant, some T cells may be the graft donor's own cells. The sequencing here drew on a blood sample, taken at baseline and on day 111 from a kidney transplant recipient. The chain employs TRBV19 and TRBJ2-2; 9 bases in between match TRBD1. At the DNA level, the sequence is TGTGCCAGTAGTCCCCCCCGGACAGGGGCGCGCACCGGGGAGCTGTTTTTT. The resulting protein is CASSPPRTGARTGELFF. Outside the CDR3, residues come from the reference TRBV19 and TRBJ2-2 proteins, so the full variable domain is: DGGITQSPKYLFRKEGQNVTLSCEQNLNHDAMYWYRQDPGQGLRLIYYSQIVNDFQKGDIAEGYSVSREKKESFPLTVTSAQKNPTAFYLCASSPPRTGARTGELFFGEGSRLTVL.